Presented here are 17 T cell receptor beta chains from one specimen sequenced in a study of vaccination and CD4 T cells after COVID-19. Their recognized antigens are unknown. Indicated treatment: roughly 11-day PBMC culture with coronavirus spike peptide pools or control peptides (ViraFEST assay). CD4+ T lymphocytes from the unexposed donor were collected before the COVID-19 pandemic (2011-2018). Sequencing of the DNA from cultured CD4+ T cells was carried out with the Oncomine TCR Beta short-read assay. TCRdb re-called the PCR reads with MiXCR, one entry per CDR3 protein. The profile shows some 8,000 distinct CDR3 sequences, 40% to 60% of them singletons. Input material: CD4+ T cells from blood, cultured in vitro. These receptors came from a human donor in good health.

The chain joins TRBV24-1 to TRBJ1-4; 7 bases are shared with TRBD1. This CDR3 is 16 amino acids long. V was clipped by 4 bases and J by 8 bases; unmatched bases: 12. Germline assignment: CDR1 KGHDR and CDR2 SFDVKD. In DNA form, the CDR3 reads TGTGCCACCAGTGAAGGCCAGACAGGGTTTAACGAAAAACTGTTTTTT. It encodes CATSEGQTGFNEKLFF.

This clonotype was observed a few times. In DNA, the CDR3 is TGTGCCAGCAGTTATCGGGGATACAACACTGAAGCTTTCTTT. It translates to CASSYRGYNTEAFF. This chain joins TRBV6-5 and TRBJ1-1, with D unresolved. With 3 bases removed from V and 2 bases from J, the gap between germline ends came to 10 bases. Looked up from germline, CDR1 is MNHEY and CDR2 is SVGAGI. CDR3 length: 14 amino acids.

The chain uses TRBV7-2 and TRBJ2-7; D uncertain. Trimming took off 5 bases at V and 5 bases at J, with 13 bases between the two ends. The CDR3 extends over 13 amino acids. Germline assignment: CDR1 SGHTA and CDR2 FQGNSA. The CDR3 here is CASSLAVSDEQYF. As DNA, the CDR3 is TGTGCCAGCAGCCTGGCCGTTTCGGACGAGCAGTACTTC.

J is TRBJ1-2 and V is TRBV20-1, with TRBD1 identical over 8 bases. The germline CDR1 and CDR2 sequences are DFQATT and SNEGSKA (reference sequence). The CDR3 covers 13 residues. V dropped 6 bases and J dropped 3; count of bases not matched to a gene: 6. The CDR3: CSARTGRDYGYTF. In DNA, the CDR3 is TGCAGTGCCCGGACAGGGCGGGACTATGGCTACACCTTC.

The V call is TRBV28, the J call TRBJ1-1; D gene ambiguous. CDR3 size: 11 residues. Trimming removed 11 bases from V and 7 bases from J, with 14 bases in between. Germline lookup yields CDR1 MDHEN and CDR2 SYDVKM. The CDR3 loop reads CASKLEIEAFF. In nucleotides, the CDR3 is TGTGCCTCTAAGCTAGAAATTGAAGCTTTCTTT. Complete variable domain (other parts from reference TRBV28 and TRBJ1-1): DVKVTQSSRYLVKRTGEKVFLECVQDMDHENMFWYRQDPGLGLRLIYFSYDVKMKEKGDIPEGYSVSREKKERFSLILESASTNQTSMYLCASKLEIEAFFGQGTRLTVV.

This clonotype was counted between two and nine times. The chain is built from TRBV7-6 and TRBJ2-5; the D is unclear. The CDR3 is 13 residues long. Deletions cut 0 bases from V and 6 bases from J, with 8 bases between. Germline CDR1 SGHVS, CDR2 FNYEAQ. CDR3 region: CASSLASEKTQYF. In DNA form, the CDR3 reads TGTGCCAGCAGCTTAGCGTCGGAGAAGACCCAGTACTTC.

The genes are TRBV30 and TRBJ2-1; weak D call: TRBD2 (5 bases). The CDR3 totals 15 residues. Germline V lookup: CDR1 GTSNPN, CDR2 SVGIG (reference sequence). V dropped 3 bases and J dropped 5 bases, with 17 bases sitting between them. The CDR3 here is CAWSLIGLQNNEQFF. The CDR3 nucleotides are TGTGCCTGGAGCCTCATTGGACTGCAGAACAATGAGCAGTTCTTC. Full variable domain (remainder filled in from reference TRBV30 and TRBJ2-1): SQTIHQWPATLVQPVGSPLSLECTVEGTSNPNLYWYRQAAGRGLQLLFYSVGIGQISSEVPQNLSASRPQDRQFILSSKKLLLSDSGFYLCAWSLIGLQNNEQFFGPGTRLTVL.

The rearrangement links TRBV7-9 to TRBJ2-3; 9 bases are a match to TRBD2. Germline-derived CDR1 and CDR2 are SEHNR and FQNEAQ (reference sequence). V shed 2 bases, J shed 4 bases, and the junction held 4 bases outside the gene matches. The CDR3 consists of 15 residues. CDR3 residues: CASSLLSGGSDTQYF. DNA for the CDR3: TGTGCCAGCAGCTTACTTAGCGGGGGATCAGATACGCAGTATTTT.

This clonotype came up a few times. This chain connects TRBV7-9 to TRBJ2-2, with a tentative D call TRBD2 (5 bases). Germline V gene lookup returns CDR1 SEHNR and CDR2 FQNEAQ (reference sequence). The CDR3 contains 15 residues. The ends were cut back, 4 bases at V and 3 bases at J, with 12 bases in the middle. The CDR3 sequence: CASSSVSGYTGELFF. The DNA of the CDR3 is TGTGCCAGCAGCTCAGTGTCGGGGTACACCGGGGAGCTGTTTTTT.

This clonotype came up once. The rearrangement uses TRBV7-6 and TRBJ2-1, with D uncertain. Germline CDR1 is SGHVS and CDR2 is FNYEAQ. The CDR3 runs 14 residues. The V gene lost 2 bases and the J gene lost 1 base, with 6 bases spanning the gap. The CDR3 nucleotides are TGTGCCAGCAGCTTAATCGGGTCCTACAATGAGCAGTTCTTC. It codes for CASSLIGSYNEQFF.

The J gene is TRBJ1-1, the V gene TRBV19; TRBD1 agrees at 8 bases. The V gene end was trimmed by 8 bases and the J gene end by 4 bases; junction bases not matched to a gene: 9. This CDR3 is built from 14 residues. Germline V CDR1 and CDR2: LNHDA, SQIVND (reference sequence). In nucleotides, the CDR3 is TGTGCCAGTGGTCAGGGGGCGGGGGGCACTGAAGCTTTCTTT. Amino acid sequence: CASGQGAGGTEAFF.

V gene TRBV24-1 combines with J gene TRBJ2-7, with TRBD1 matching 8 bases. The CDR3 has 12 amino acids. After removal of 4 bases from V and 9 bases from J, the junction contained 4 bases not matched to a gene. CDR1 and CDR2 (germline): KGHDR, SFDVKD. This CDR3 is CATSDRDRPQYF. Here the CDR3 DNA reads TGTGCCACCAGTGACCGGGACAGGCCGCAGTACTTC.

The rearrangement uses TRBV5-1 and TRBJ1-1; D is ambiguous. The CDR3 length is 13 residues. Germline loops: CDR1 SGHRS, CDR2 YFSETQ. Trimming removed 0 bases from V and 1 base from J, with 4 bases in between. The CDR3 loop is CASSLGGNTEAFF. The CDR3 nucleotides are TGCGCCAGCAGCTTGGGGGGGAACACTGAAGCTTTCTTT. The entire variable domain, with the rest obtained from reference TRBV5-1 and TRBJ1-1, is as follows: KAGVTQTPRYLIKTRGQQVTLSCSPISGHRSVSWYQQTPGQGLQFLFEYFSETQRNKGNFPGRFSGRQFSNSRSEMNVSTLELGDSALYLCASSLGGNTEAFFGQGTRLTVV.

The table lists this clonotype with a count of one. V and J are TRBV20-1 and TRBJ1-3, with TRBD1 as a possible D gene (6 bases). The ends were cut back, 2 bases at V and 3 bases at J, with 20 bases in the middle. The CDR3 runs to 17 residues. The germline V gene has CDR1 DFQATT and CDR2 SNEGSKA (reference sequence). CDR3 residues: CSARRGRGGRFGNTIYF. DNA for the CDR3: TGCAGTGCTAGACGGGGCCGGGGGGGGCGGTTTGGAAACACCATATATTTT.

The V call is TRBV2, the J call TRBJ2-3; 7 bases line up with TRBD1. This CDR3 comprises 13 residues. CDR1 and CDR2 from the germline V gene are SNHLY and FYNNEI. V dropped 6 bases and J dropped 8; count of bases not matched to a gene: 8. CDR3 protein: CASRAGGLGTQYF. CDR3 DNA sequence: TGTGCCAGCAGGGCAGGGGGATTGGGTACGCAGTATTTT. Full variable domain (outside the CDR3, taken from reference TRBV2 and TRBJ2-3): EPEVTQTPSHQVTQMGQEVILRCVPISNHLYFYWYRQILGQKVEFLVSFYNNEISEKSEIFDDQFSVERPDGSNFTLKIRSTKLEDSAMYFCASRAGGLGTQYFGPGTRLTVL.

The chain is built from TRBV28 and TRBJ1-5; D gene unclear. The CDR3 length is 12 residues. Between the trimmed V and J ends, which lost 5 bases and 7 bases, there was a span of 9 bases. Germline V gives CDR1 MDHEN, CDR2 SYDVKM. The CDR3 sequence: CASSGVWQPQHF. CDR3 in DNA: TGTGCCAGCAGTGGTGTTTGGCAGCCCCAGCATTTT. Drawing the rest from reference TRBV28 and TRBJ1-5, the complete variable domain is DVKVTQSSRYLVKRTGEKVFLECVQDMDHENMFWYRQDPGLGLRLIYFSYDVKMKEKGDIPEGYSVSREKKERFSLILESASTNQTSMYLCASSGVWQPQHFGDGTRLSIL.

This chain joins TRBV7-9 and TRBJ2-5; TRBD2 aligns across 11 bases. Germline V gene data show CDR1 as SEHNR and CDR2 as FQNEAQ (reference sequence). This CDR3 spans 16 amino acids. J gave up 5 bases and V 1 base, and 6 bases lay outside the gene matches. The CDR3 here is CASSLGLAGTLETQYF. The CDR3 bases are TGTGCCAGCAGCTTAGGACTAGCGGGGACCCTGGAGACCCAGTACTTC.